The 24 T cell receptor beta chains presented below share a single source sample, sequenced in a study of blood T cell repertoires in COVID-19. Only in-frame clones appear in the TCRdb table, and some are missing; sequencing was by immunoSEQ multiplex PCR. The repertoire holds approximately 200,000 clones, with roughly 86% as singletons. Sequenced: peripheral blood. All receptors come from a woman aged 55 to 70 with acute or convalescent COVID-19.

V usage is TRBV12-3 or TRBV12-4 and J usage is TRBJ1-2, with unresolved D. The V end was cut by 6 bases, the J end by 4 bases, with 9 bases between. The CDR3 has 12 residues. The CDR3 sequence is CASRTPGYGYTF. In nucleotides, the CDR3 is TGTGCCAGCAGAACCCCCGGCTATGGCTACACCTTC.

In the case of this clone: Different DNA sequences within this sample yield the same CDR3. This chain uses TRBV5-1 with TRBJ2-3; 8 positions agree with TRBD2. The CDR3 extends over 14 amino acids. The ends lost 4 bases at V and 2 bases at J; junction bases unmatched: 3. The germline gives CDR1 SGHRS, CDR2 YFSETQ. The CDR3 sequence is CASSPGLDTDTQYF. Written as DNA, the CDR3 is TGCGCCAGCAGCCCGGGACTAGACACAGATACGCAGTATTTT.

The genes are TRBV5-1 and TRBJ1-6; TRBD1 matches at 8 bases. The V gene end was trimmed by 4 bases and the J gene end by 3 bases; junction bases not matched to a gene: 3. This CDR3 comprises 15 residues. Germline V lookup: CDR1 SGHRS, CDR2 YFSETQ. CDR3 amino acids: CASSVDRGYNSPLHF. CDR3 nucleotide sequence: TGCGCCAGCAGCGTCGACAGGGGCTATAATTCACCCCTCCACTTT.

The rearrangement joins TRBV19 to TRBJ2-3; TRBD2 is a possible D gene (7 bases). With 2 bases removed from V and 4 bases from J, the gap between germline ends came to 13 bases. The CDR3 extends over 15 amino acids. Per germline, CDR1 LNHDA and CDR2 SQIVND (reference sequence). Here the CDR3 reads CASSITRGGADTQYF. The CDR3 nucleotides are TGTGCCAGTAGTATAACGAGGGGGGGTGCAGATACGCAGTATTTT.

This clone was picked up one time. The J gene is TRBJ2-6, the V gene TRBV2; 7 bases are a match to TRBD1. Unmatched junction bases numbered 5, after V lost 6 bases and J lost 0 bases. The length of the CDR3 is 16 residues. Germline V gene sequence: CDR1 SNHLY, CDR2 FYNNEI. CDR3 bases: TGTGCCAGCAGGACAGGGTTAGGCTCTGGGGCCAACGTCCTGACTTTC. Translated, it gives CASRTGLGSGANVLTF.

This rearrangement joins TRBV7-6 to TRBJ1-1; the D gene is possibly TRBD1 (6 bases). V lost 2 bases, J lost 2 bases, and 12 bases lay in between. The germline CDR1 and CDR2 sequences are SGHVS and FNYEAQ. The CDR3 is 15 amino acids. The CDR3 sequence: CASSLITGINTEAFF. Written as DNA, the CDR3 is TGTGCCAGCAGCTTAATTACAGGGATAAACACTGAAGCTTTCTTT.

The J gene is TRBJ1-2, the V gene TRBV7-2; TRBD1 matches 8 bases. With V trimmed by 5 bases and J by 2 bases, 10 bases remained unmatched. Germline CDR1 is SGHTA and CDR2 is FQGNSA. This CDR3 has 16 residues. The CDR3 DNA follows: TGTGCCAGCAGCCCTTTCCAGGGGGCATCAAACTATGGCTACACCTTC. Residues: CASSPFQGASNYGYTF.

V is TRBV6-2 or TRBV6-3 and J is TRBJ2-3, with TRBD2 matching over 11 bases. The germline V gene encodes CDR1 MNHEY and CDR2 SVGEGT. The CDR3 length is 17 residues. V shed 4 bases, J shed 1 base, and the junction held 7 bases outside the gene matches. CDR3 loop: CASSWSSGGAGTDTQYF. The DNA for the CDR3 is TGTGCCAGCAGTTGGAGTAGCGGGGGGGCTGGCACAGATACGCAGTATTTT.

The chain employs TRBV7-8 and TRBJ1-2; D uncertain. The CDR3 length is 13 residues. The ends were cut back, 2 bases at V and 4 bases at J, with 8 bases in the middle. Germline V CDR1 and CDR2: SGHVS, FQNEAQ. CDR3 coding DNA: TGTGCCAGCAGCTTAACTGACACCTATGGCTACACCTTC. This sequence encodes CASSLTDTYGYTF.

V gene TRBV27 combines with J gene TRBJ2-3; perhaps TRBD2 as D (6 bases). Germline V gene sequence: CDR1 MNHEY, CDR2 SMNVEV (reference sequence). CDR3 size: 14 residues. V was cut by 8 bases and J by 0 bases, with 12 bases left in between. CDR3 DNA sequence: TGTGCCAGCCGACTAGAACTTAGCACAGATACGCAGTATTTT. Translated, it gives CASRLELSTDTQYF.

The V and J genes are TRBV6-6 and TRBJ1-6; TRBD1 might be the D (6 bases). CDR1 is MNHNY, CDR2 SVGAGI, per germline (reference sequence). This CDR3 spans 16 amino acids. The ends were cut back, 2 bases at V and 6 bases at J, with 14 bases in the middle. CDR3 amino acids: CASSYTRGGFNSPLHF. The CDR3 nucleotides read TGTGCCAGCAGTTACACCAGGGGAGGGTTTAATTCACCCCTCCACTTT.

The V gene is TRBV7-2, the J gene TRBJ1-1, with 7 positions matching TRBD1. With 5 bases clipped from V and 1 base from J, the junction kept 7 bases outside the gene matches. CDR1 is SGHTA and CDR2 is FQGNSA in the germline V gene. The CDR3 is 15 residues long. CDR3 protein: CASSPSYRGNTEAFF. The CDR3 DNA follows: TGTGCCAGCAGCCCTAGCTACAGGGGGAACACTGAAGCTTTCTTT.

This rearrangement joins TRBV7-6 to TRBJ1-4, with a tentative D call TRBD1 (5 bases). Germline-derived CDR1 and CDR2 are SGHVS and FNYEAQ. This CDR3 spans 15 amino acids. V shed 0 bases and J shed 8 bases, with 13 bases lying between them. The CDR3, as DNA: TGTGCCAGCAGCTTAGCCCGGGGGGACCGGGAAAAACTGTTTTTT. This gives the protein CASSLARGDREKLFF.

The chain combines TRBV11-2 with TRBJ1-1; TRBD1 might be the D (5 bases). Germline V gives CDR1 SGHAT, CDR2 FQNNGV. The CDR3 length is 13 residues. V was trimmed by 3 bases and J by 9 bases, leaving 14 bases between them. The CDR3 sequence is CASSFKEGTQAFF. The CDR3 DNA follows: TGTGCCAGCAGCTTTAAGGAGGGGACGCAAGCTTTCTTT.

The chain's CDR3 is CASSPPRLDSSYEQYF. The CDR3 DNA sequence: TGTGCCAGCTCACCACCGCGACTAGATAGCTCCTACGAGCAGTACTTC. The genes are TRBV18 and TRBJ2-7; possibly TRBD2 for D (6 bases). Trimming pared 0 bases from V and 0 bases from J, leaving 12 bases between. This CDR3 has 16 amino acids. CDR1 KGHSH and CDR2 LQKENI come from the germline V gene.

This clone was observed a single time. The chain employs TRBV7-6 and TRBJ2-1, with 8 positions matching TRBD2. The V and J ends lost 5 bases and 1 base, in that order; junction bases with no gene match: 10. The length of the CDR3 is 17 residues. CDR1 and CDR2 (germline): SGHVS, FNYEAQ. CDR3 nucleotides: TGTGCCAGCAGCCCAAACAGCGGGGGAGTTTCCTACAATGAGCAGTTCTTC. Amino acid sequence: CASSPNSGGVSYNEQFF.

The chain has TRBV27 and TRBJ2-1; 11 bases match TRBD2. Germline lookup yields CDR1 MNHEY and CDR2 SMNVEV (reference sequence). Trimming cost V 5 bases and J 3 bases; bases outside gene matches: 9. CDR3 length: 17 residues. CDR3 DNA sequence: TGTGCCAGCAGTGCCCCCGGGACTAGCGGACTCTACAATGAGCAGTTCTTC. Protein: CASSAPGTSGLYNEQFF.

The table lists this clone with a count of one. The V and J genes are TRBV5-1 and TRBJ2-3; 11 positions match TRBD2. There are 17 residues in the CDR3. With V trimmed by 5 bases and J by 3 bases, 11 bases remained unmatched. Per germline, CDR1 SGHRS and CDR2 YFSETQ. DNA of the CDR3: TGCGCCAGCAGACTTAGCGGGGGGGCCGGGAATACAGATACGCAGTATTTT. As protein: CASRLSGGAGNTDTQYF.

This rearrangement joins TRBV19 to TRBJ1-1; a possible D gene is TRBD1 (5 bases). From germline, CDR1 is LNHDA and CDR2 SQIVND (reference sequence). The CDR3 length is 13 residues. CDR3 nucleotide sequence: TGTGCTTCCCGGGGACTTCTGAACACTGAAGCTTTCTTT. Translating gives CASRGLLNTEAFF.

As DNA, the CDR3 is TGTGCCTGGAGTGTACCGGTAGCGGATACATACAATGAGCAGTTCTTC. Translating gives CAWSVPVADTYNEQFF. J is TRBJ2-1 and V is TRBV30; a weak D match, TRBD2 (6 bases). Trimming took off 0 bases at V and 4 bases at J, with 16 bases between the two ends. The CDR3 consists of 16 residues. The germline V gene encodes CDR1 GTSNPN and CDR2 SVGIG (reference sequence).

The chain is built from TRBV5-4 and TRBJ1-2; no definite D call. CDR3 length: 13 amino acids. Per germline, CDR1 SGHNT and CDR2 YYREEE (reference sequence). The V end lost 0 bases, the J end lost 5 bases, and 8 bases lay between the germline ends. The CDR3 nucleotides are TGTGCCAGCAGCTTGGTAAAGCGTTATGGCTACACCTTC. Its translation is CASSLVKRYGYTF.

This chain joins TRBV6-5 and TRBJ2-7; TRBD2 matches 11 bases. CDR1 and CDR2 from the germline V gene are MNHEY and SVGAGI. This CDR3 spans 15 amino acids. J gave up 2 bases and V 5 bases, and 5 bases lay outside the gene matches. The CDR3 here is CASSKPGLAAYEQYF. DNA for the CDR3: TGTGCCAGCAGTAAACCGGGACTAGCGGCCTACGAGCAGTACTTC.

This rearrangement joins TRBV7-9 to TRBJ2-7, with TRBD1 matching over 9 bases. The CDR3 consists of 14 residues. Germline V gives CDR1 SEHNR, CDR2 FQNEAQ (reference sequence). The trim removed 1 base at V and 6 bases at J, leaving 4 bases unmatched. The CDR3 DNA reads TGTGCCAGCAGCTTAGTACAGGGGGCTTCCGAGCAGTACTTC. It is translated as CASSLVQGASEQYF.

J is TRBJ1-2 and V is TRBV5-1; weak D call: TRBD1 (6 bases). Trimming took off 5 bases at V and 3 bases at J, with 14 bases between the two ends. The CDR3 spans 14 residues. CDR1 and CDR2 (germline): SGHRS, YFSETQ. The CDR3 DNA sequence: TGCGCCAGCAGACCCCCCAGGGGAGACTATGGCTACACCTTC. Translated, it gives CASRPPRGDYGYTF.